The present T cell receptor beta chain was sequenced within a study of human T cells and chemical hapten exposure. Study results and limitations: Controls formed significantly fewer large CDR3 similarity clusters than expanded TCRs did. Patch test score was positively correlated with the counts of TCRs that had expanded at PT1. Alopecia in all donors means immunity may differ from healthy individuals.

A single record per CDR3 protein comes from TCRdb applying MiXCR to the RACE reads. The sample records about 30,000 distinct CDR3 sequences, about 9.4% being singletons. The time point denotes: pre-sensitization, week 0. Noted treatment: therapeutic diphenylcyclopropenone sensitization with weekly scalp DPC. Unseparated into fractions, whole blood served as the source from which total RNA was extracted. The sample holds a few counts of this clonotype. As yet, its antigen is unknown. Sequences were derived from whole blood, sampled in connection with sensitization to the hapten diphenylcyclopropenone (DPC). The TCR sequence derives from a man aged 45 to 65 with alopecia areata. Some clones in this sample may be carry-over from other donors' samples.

The CDR3 DNA reads TGCAGTGCTACGGGACAGAACAATGAGCAGTTCTTC. Amino acids: CSATGQNNEQFF. V is TRBV20-1 and J is TRBJ2-1, with 7 nucleotides matching TRBD1. Per germline, CDR1 DFQATT and CDR2 SNEGSKA (reference sequence). The CDR3 is made up of 12 amino acids. V lost 4 bases, J lost 5 bases, and 2 bases stayed unmatched.